The clone carrying this T cell receptor beta chain was counted between two and nine times. Its matching antigen is unknown. These data originate in a study of CD8 T cells in ankylosing spondylitis. Quantitative barcoded 5'-RACE was used to prepare TCR beta libraries. From the 5' RACE reads, TCRdb called clonotypes with MiXCR, one entry per CDR3 protein. The repertoire includes 230,000 or so distinct CDR3 sequences, 15% to 20% of them detected once, and roughly 34% sits in the top ten. Germline V gene data show CDR1 as ENHRY and CDR2 as SYGVKD. V shed 7 bases and J 2 bases; nucleotides not matched to a gene: 6. CDR3 length: 15 residues. Study outcomes and limitations: Prior work had noted some motif variants in reactive arthritis blood and synovial fluid. Typical of ankylosing spondylitis blood, it appeared, was a TCR beta motif of eight highly homologous variants. In ankylosing spondylitis patients, matched synovial fluid reportedly showed significant enrichment of disease-linked clones.

The TCR sequence derives from a male donor with ankylosing spondylitis or in good health (not recorded which). The sample comprised blood, either unsorted or a sorted T cell fraction (not recorded which). The genes are TRBV10-3 and TRBJ2-3; TRBD2 agrees at 10 bases. The CDR3 spells CAINGAGGYTDTQYF. The DNA for the CDR3 is TGTGCCATCAACGGAGCGGGAGGGTACACAGATACGCAGTATTTT.